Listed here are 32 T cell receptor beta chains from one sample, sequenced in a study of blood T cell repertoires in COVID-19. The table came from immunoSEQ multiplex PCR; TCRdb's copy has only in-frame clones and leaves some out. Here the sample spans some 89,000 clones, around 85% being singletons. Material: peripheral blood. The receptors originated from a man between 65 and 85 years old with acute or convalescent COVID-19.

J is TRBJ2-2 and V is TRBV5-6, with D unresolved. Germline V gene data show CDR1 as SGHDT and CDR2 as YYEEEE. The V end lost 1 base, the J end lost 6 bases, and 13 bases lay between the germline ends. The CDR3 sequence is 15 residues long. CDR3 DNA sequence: TGTGCCAGCAGCTTGCTTTCTTTGGCATCCGGGGAGCTGTTTTTT. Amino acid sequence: CASSLLSLASGELFF.

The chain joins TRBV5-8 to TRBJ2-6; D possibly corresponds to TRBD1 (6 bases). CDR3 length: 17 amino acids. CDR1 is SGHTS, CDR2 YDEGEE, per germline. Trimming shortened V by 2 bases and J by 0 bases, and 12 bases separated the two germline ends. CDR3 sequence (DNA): TGTGCCAGCAGCTTCGAGAGACAGGTCTCTGGGGCCAACGTCCTGACTTTC. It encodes CASSFERQVSGANVLTF.

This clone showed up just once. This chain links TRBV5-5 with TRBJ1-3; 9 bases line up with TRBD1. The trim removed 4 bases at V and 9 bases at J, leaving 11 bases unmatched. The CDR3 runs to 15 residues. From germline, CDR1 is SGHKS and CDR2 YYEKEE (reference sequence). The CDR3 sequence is CASSRGGQGGSTIYF. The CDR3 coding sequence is TGTGCCAGCAGCCGTGGGGGACAGGGTGGGAGCACCATATATTTT.

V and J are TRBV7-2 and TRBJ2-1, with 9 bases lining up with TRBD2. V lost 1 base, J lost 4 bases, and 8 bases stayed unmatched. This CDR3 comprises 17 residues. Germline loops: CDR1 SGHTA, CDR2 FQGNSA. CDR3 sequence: CASSLVPLAGKYNEQFF. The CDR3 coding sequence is TGTGCCAGCAGCTTAGTCCCTCTAGCGGGGAAATACAATGAGCAGTTCTTC.

For the CDR3, the DNA is TGTGCCAGCAGCGTAGACTTGGAGACCCAGTACTTC. Translated, it gives CASSVDLETQYF. The chain is built from TRBV9 and TRBJ2-5; D is unresolved. This CDR3 has 12 residues. With 0 bases removed from V and 5 bases from J, the gap between germline ends came to 5 bases. Germline values: CDR1 SGDLS, CDR2 YYNGEE.

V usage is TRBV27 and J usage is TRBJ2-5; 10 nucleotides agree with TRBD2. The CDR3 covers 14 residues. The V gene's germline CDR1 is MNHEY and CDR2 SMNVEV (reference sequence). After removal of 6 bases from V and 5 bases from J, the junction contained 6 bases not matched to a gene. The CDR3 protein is CASRPTSGAETQYF. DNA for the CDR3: TGTGCCAGCAGACCAACTAGCGGGGCGGAGACCCAGTACTTC.

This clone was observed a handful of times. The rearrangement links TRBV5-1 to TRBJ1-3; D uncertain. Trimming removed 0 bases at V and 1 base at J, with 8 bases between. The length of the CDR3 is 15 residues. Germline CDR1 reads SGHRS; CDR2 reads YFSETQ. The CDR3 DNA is TGCGCCAGCAGCTTGGTTGCAGGATCTGGAAACACCATATATTTT. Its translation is CASSLVAGSGNTIYF.

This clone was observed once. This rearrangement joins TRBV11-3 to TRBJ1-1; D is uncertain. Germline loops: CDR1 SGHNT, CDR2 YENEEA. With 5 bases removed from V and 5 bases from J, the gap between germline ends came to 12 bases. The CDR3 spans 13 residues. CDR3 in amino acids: CASSPGSETEAFF. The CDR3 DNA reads TGTGCCAGCAGCCCTGGCTCGGAGACTGAAGCTTTCTTT.

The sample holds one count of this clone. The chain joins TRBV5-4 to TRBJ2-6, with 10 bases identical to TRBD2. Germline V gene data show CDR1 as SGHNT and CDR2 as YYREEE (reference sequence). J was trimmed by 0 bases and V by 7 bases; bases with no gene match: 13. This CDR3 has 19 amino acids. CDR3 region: CASHRASGGIHSGANVLTF. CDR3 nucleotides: TGTGCCAGCCACCGGGCTAGCGGGGGCATACACTCTGGGGCCAACGTCCTGACTTTC.

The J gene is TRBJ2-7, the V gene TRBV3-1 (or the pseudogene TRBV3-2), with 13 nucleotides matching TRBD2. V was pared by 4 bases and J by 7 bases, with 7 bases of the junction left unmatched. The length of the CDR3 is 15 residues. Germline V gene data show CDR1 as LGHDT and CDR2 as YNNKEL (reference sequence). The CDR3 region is CASSPGLAGAGEQYF. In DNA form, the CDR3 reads TGTGCCAGCAGCCCCGGACTAGCGGGGGCGGGGGAGCAGTACTTC.

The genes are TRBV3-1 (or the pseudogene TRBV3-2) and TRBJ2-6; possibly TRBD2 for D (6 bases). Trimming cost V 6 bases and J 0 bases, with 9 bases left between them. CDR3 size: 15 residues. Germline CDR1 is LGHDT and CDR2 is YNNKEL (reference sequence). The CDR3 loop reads CASRLEGSGANVLTF. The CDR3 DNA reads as TGTGCCAGCAGATTGGAGGGCTCTGGGGCCAACGTCCTGACTTTC.

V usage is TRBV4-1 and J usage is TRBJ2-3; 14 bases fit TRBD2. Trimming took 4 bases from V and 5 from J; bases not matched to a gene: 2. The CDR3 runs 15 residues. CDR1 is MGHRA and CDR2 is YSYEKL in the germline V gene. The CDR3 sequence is CASSRLAGGIDTQYF. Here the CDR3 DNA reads TGCGCCAGCAGCCGACTAGCGGGGGGGATAGATACGCAGTATTTT.

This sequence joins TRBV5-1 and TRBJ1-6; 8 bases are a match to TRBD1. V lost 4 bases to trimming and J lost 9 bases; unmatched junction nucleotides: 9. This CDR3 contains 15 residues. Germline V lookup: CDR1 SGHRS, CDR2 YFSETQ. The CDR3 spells CASSPEDRAVSPLHF. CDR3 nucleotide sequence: TGCGCCAGCAGCCCTGAGGACAGGGCGGTTTCACCCCTCCACTTT. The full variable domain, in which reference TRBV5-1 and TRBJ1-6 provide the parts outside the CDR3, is KAGVTQTPRYLIKTRGQQVTLSCSPISGHRSVSWYQQTPGQGLQFLFEYFSETQRNKGNFPGRFSGRQFSNSRSEMNVSTLELGDSALYLCASSPEDRAVSPLHFGNGTRLTVT.

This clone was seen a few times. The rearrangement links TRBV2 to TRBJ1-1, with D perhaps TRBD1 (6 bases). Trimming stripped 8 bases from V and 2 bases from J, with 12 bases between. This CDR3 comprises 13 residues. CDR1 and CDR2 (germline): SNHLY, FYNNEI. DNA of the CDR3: TGTGCCAGCGGCCGACAGGTTAACACTGAAGCTTTCTTT. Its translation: CASGRQVNTEAFF.

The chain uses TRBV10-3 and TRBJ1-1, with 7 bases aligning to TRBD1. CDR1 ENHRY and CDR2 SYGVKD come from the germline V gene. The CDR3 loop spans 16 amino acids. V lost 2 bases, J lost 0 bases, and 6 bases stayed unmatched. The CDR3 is CAISENGQAMNTEAFF. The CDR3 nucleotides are TGTGCCATCAGTGAGAATGGACAGGCGATGAACACTGAAGCTTTCTTT.

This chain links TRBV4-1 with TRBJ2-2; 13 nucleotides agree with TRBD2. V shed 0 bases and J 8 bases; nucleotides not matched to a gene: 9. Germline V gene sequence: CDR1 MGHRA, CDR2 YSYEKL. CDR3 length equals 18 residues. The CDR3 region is CASSQEIVGLAGVGELFF. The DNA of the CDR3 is TGCGCCAGCAGCCAAGAAATAGTTGGACTAGCGGGGGTGGGGGAGCTGTTTTTT.

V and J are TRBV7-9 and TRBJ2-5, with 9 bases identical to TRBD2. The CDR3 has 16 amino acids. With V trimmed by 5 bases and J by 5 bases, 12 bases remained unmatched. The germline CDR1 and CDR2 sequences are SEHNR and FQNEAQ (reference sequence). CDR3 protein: CASSPQGAGGDETQYF. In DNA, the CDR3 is TGTGCCAGCAGCCCCCAGGGAGCGGGGGGAGATGAGACCCAGTACTTC.

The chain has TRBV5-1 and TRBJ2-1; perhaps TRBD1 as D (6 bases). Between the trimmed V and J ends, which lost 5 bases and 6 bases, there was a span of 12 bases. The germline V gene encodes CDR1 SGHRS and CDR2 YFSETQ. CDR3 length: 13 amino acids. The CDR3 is CASSQGMINEQFF. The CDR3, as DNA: TGCGCCAGCAGTCAGGGGATGATCAATGAGCAGTTCTTC.

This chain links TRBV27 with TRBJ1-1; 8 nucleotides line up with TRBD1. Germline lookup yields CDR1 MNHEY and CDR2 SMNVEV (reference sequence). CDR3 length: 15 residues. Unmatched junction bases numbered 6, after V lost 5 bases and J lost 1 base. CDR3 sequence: CASSKTGTGNTEAFF. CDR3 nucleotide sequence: TGTGCCAGCAGTAAAACCGGGACAGGGAACACTGAAGCTTTCTTT.

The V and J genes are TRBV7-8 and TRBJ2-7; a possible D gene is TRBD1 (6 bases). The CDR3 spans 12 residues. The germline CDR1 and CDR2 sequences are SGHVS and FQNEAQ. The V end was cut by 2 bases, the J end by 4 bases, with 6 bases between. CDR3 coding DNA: TGTGCCAGCAGCTTAACAGGGTACGAGCAGTACGTC. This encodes CASSLTGYEQYV.

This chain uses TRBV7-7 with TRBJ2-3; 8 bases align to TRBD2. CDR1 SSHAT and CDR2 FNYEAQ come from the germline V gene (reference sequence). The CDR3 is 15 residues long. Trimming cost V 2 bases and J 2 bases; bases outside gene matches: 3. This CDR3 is CASSLTSGSTDTQYF. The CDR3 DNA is TGTGCCAGCAGCTTAACTAGCGGTTCCACAGATACGCAGTATTTT.

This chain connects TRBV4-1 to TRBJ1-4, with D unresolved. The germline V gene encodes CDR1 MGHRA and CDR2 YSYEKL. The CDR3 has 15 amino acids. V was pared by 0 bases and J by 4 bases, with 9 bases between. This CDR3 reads CASSQEAGYNEKLFF. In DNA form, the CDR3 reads TGCGCCAGCAGCCAAGAAGCAGGCTATAATGAAAAACTGTTTTTT.

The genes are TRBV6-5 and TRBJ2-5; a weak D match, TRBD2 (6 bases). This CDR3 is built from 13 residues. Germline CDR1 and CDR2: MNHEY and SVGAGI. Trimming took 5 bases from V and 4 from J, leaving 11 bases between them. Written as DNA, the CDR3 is TGTGCCAGCAGTACCTCTAGCGCAGAGACCCAGTACTTC. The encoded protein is CASSTSSAETQYF.

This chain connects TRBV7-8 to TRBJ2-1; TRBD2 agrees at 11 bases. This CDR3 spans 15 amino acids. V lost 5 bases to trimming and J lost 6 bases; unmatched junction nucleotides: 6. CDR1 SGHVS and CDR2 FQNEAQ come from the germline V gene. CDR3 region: CASSGGLAVLNEQFF. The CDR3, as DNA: TGTGCCAGCAGCGGGGGACTAGCGGTTCTCAATGAGCAGTTCTTC.

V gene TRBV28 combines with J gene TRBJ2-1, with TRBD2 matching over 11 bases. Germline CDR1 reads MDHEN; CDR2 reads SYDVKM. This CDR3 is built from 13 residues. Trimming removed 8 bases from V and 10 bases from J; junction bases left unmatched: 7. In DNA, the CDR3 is TGTGCCAGCGGTAGCGGGGGGGCCAGGGAGCAGTTCTTC. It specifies CASGSGGAREQFF.

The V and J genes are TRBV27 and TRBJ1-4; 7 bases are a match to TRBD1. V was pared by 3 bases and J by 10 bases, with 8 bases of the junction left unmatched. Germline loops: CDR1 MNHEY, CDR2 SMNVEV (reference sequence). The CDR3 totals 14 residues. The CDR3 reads CASSFDRVSAKLFF. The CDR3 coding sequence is TGTGCCAGCAGTTTCGACAGGGTTTCTGCAAAACTGTTTTTT.

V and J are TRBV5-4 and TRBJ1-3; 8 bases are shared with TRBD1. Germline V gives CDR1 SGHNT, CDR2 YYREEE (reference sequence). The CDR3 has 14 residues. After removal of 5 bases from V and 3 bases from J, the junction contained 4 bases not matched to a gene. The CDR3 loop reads CASRDRGSGNTIYF. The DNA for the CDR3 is TGTGCCAGCAGAGACAGGGGCAGTGGAAACACCATATATTTT. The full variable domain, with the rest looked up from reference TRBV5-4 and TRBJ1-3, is ETGVTQSPTHLIKTRGQQVTLRCSSQSGHNTVSWYQQALGQGPQFIFQYYREEENGRGNFPPRFSGLQFPNYSSELNVNALELDDSALYLCASRDRGSGNTIYFGEGSWLTVV.

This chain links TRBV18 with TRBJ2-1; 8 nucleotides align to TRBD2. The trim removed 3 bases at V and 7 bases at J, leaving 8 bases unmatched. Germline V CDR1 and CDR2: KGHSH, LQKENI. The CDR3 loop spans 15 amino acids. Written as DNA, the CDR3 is TGTGCCAGCTCACCGGCGGGGGGCCGGGGGAATGAGCAGTTCTTC. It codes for CASSPAGGRGNEQFF. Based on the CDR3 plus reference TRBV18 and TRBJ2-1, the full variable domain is NAGVMQNPRHLVRRRGQEARLRCSPMKGHSHVYWYRQLPEEGLKFMVYLQKENIIDESGMPKERFSAEFPKEGPSILRIQQVVRGDSAAYFCASSPAGGRGNEQFFGPGTRLTVL.

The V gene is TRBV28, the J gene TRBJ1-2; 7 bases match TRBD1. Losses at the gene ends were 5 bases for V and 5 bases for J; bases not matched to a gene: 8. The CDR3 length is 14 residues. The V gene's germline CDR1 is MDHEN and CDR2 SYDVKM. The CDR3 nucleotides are TGTGCCAGCAGTCCTAATGACAGGGTTTATGGCTACACCTTC. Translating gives CASSPNDRVYGYTF.

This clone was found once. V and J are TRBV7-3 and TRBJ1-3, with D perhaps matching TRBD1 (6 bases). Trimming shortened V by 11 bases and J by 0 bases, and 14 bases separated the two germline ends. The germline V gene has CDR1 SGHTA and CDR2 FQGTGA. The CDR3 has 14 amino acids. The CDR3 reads CASKATGSGNTIYF. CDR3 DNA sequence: TGTGCCTCGAAAGCGACAGGCTCTGGAAACACCATATATTTT. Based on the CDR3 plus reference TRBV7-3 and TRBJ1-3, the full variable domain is GAGVSQTPSNKVTEKGKYVELRCDPISGHTALYWYRQSLGQGPEFLIYFQGTGAADDSGLPNDRFFAVRPEGSVSTLKIQRTERGDSAVYLCASKATGSGNTIYFGEGSWLTVV.

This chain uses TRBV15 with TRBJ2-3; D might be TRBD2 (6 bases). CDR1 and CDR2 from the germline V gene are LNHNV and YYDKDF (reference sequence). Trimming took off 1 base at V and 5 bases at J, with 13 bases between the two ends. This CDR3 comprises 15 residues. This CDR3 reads CATSRVPGVVDTQYF. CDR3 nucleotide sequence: TGTGCCACCAGCAGAGTTCCGGGAGTCGTAGATACGCAGTATTTT.

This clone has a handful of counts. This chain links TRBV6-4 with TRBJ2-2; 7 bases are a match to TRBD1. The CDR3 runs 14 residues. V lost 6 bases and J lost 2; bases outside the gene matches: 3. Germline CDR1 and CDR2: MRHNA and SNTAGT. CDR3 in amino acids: CASSRDSNTGELFF. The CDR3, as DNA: TGTGCCAGCAGCCGGGACAGTAACACCGGGGAGCTGTTTTTT.